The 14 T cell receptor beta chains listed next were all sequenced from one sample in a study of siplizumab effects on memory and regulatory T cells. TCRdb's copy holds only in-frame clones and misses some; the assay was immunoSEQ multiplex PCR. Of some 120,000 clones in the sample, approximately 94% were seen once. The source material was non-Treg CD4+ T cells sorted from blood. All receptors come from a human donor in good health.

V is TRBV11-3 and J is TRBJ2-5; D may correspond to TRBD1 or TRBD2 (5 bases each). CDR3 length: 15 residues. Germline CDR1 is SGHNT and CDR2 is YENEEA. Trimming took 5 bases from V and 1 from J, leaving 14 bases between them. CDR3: CASSPRDGTQETQYF. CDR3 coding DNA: TGTGCCAGCAGCCCCCGGGACGGCACCCAAGAGACCCAGTACTTC.

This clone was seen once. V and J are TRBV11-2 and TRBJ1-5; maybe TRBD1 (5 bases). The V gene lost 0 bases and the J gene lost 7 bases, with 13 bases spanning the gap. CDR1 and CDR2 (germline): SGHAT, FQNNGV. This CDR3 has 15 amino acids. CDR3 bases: TGTGCCAGCAGCTTAGACACAGGCGAGGCGCAGCCCCAGCATTTT. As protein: CASSLDTGEAQPQHF. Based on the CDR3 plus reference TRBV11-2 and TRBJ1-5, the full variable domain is EAGVAQSPRYKIIEKRQSVAFWCNPISGHATLYWYQQILGQGPKLLIQFQNNGVVDDSQLPKDRFSAERLKGVDSTLKIQPAKLEDSAVYLCASSLDTGEAQPQHFGDGTRLSIL.

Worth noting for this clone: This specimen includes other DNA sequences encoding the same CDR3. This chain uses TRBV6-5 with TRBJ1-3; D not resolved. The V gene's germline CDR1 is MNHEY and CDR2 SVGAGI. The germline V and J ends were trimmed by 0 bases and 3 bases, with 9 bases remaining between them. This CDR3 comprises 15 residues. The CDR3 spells CASSYSGRYGNTIYF. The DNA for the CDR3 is TGTGCCAGCAGTTACTCCGGGCGTTATGGAAACACCATATATTTT.

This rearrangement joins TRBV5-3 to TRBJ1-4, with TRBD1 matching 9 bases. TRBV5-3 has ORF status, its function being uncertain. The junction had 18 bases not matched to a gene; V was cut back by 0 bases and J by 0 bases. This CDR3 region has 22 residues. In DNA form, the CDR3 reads TGTGCCAGAAGCTTGGTTACGAAGACAGGGGGGCGGTTTAGGGCAACTAATGAAAAACTGTTTTTT. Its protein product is CARSLVTKTGGRFRATNEKLFF.

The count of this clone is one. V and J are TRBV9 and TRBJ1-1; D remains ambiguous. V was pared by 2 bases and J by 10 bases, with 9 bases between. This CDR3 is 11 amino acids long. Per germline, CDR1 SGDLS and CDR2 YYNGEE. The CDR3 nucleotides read TGTGCCAGCAGCGTCGTGCCCGGAGCTTTCTTT. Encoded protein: CASSVVPGAFF.

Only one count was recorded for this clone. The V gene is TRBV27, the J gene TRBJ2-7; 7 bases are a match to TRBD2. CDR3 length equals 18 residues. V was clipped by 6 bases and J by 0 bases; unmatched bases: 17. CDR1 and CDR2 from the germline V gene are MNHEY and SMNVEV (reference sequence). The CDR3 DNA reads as TGTGCCAGCAGCTTTATCGGGGGGACCGGGACTTACTCCTACGAGCAGTACTTC. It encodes CASSFIGGTGTYSYEQYF.

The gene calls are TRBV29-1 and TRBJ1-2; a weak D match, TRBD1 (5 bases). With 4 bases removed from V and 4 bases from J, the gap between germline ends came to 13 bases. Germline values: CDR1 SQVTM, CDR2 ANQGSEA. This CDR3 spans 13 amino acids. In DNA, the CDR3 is TGCAGCGTTGGGGTTGGGGACGGCTATGGCTACACCTTC. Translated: CSVGVGDGYGYTF.

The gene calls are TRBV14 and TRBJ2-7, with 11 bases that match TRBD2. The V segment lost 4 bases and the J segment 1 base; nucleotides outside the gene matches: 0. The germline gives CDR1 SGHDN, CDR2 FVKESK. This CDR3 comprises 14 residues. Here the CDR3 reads CASSRLAGSYEQYF. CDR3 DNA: TGTGCCAGCAGCCGACTAGCGGGATCCTACGAGCAGTACTTC. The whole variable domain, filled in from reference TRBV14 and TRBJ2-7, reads EAGVTQFPSHSVIEKGQTVTLRCDPISGHDNLYWYRRVMGKEIKFLLHFVKESKQDESGMPNNRFLAERTGGTYSTLKVQPAELEDSGVYFCASSRLAGSYEQYFGPGTRLTVT.

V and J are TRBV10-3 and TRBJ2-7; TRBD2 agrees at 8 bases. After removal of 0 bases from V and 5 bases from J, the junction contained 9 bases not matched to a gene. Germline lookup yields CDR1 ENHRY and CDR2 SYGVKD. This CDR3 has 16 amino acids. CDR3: CAISESTPGLVNEQYF. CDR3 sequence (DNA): TGTGCCATCAGTGAGTCCACTCCGGGACTAGTGAACGAGCAGTACTTC.

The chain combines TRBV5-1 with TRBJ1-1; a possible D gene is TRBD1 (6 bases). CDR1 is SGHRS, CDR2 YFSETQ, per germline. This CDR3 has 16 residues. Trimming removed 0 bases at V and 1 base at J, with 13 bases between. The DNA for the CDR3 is TGCGCCAGCAGCTTGGCCCGGACAGCAGCGAACACTGAAGCTTTCTTT. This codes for CASSLARTAANTEAFF. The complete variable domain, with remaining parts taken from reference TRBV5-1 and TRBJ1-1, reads KAGVTQTPRYLIKTRGQQVTLSCSPISGHRSVSWYQQTPGQGLQFLFEYFSETQRNKGNFPGRFSGRQFSNSRSEMNVSTLELGDSALYLCASSLARTAANTEAFFGQGTRLTVV.

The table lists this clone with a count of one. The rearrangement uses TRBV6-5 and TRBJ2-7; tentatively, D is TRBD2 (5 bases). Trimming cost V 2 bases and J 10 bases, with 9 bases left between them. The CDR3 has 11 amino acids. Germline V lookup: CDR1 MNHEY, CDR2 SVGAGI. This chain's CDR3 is CASSYQEAQYF. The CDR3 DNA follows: TGTGCCAGCAGTTACCAGGAGGCCCAGTACTTC.

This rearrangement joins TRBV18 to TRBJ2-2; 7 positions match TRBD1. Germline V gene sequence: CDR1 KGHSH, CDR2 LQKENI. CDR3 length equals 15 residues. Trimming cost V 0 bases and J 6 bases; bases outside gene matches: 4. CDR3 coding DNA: TGTGCCAGCTCACCACCCTTGACAGGGTCCGGGGAGCTGTTTTTT. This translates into CASSPPLTGSGELFF.

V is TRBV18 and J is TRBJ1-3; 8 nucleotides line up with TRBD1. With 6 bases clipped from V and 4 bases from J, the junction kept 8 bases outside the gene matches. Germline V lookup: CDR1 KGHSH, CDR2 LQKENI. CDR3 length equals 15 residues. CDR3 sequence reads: CASSPTGANGNTIYF. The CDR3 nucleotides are TGTGCCAGCTCCCCGACAGGGGCGAACGGAAACACCATATATTTT.

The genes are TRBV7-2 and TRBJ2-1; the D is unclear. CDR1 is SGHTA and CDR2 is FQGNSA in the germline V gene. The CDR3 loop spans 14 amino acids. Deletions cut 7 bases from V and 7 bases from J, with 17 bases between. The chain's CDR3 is CASTVSIFLNEQFF. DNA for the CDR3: TGTGCCAGCACTGTCTCTATTTTCCTAAATGAGCAGTTCTTC. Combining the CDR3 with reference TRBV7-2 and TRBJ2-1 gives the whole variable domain GAGVSQSPSNKVTEKGKDVELRCDPISGHTALYWYRQSLGQGLEFLIYFQGNSAPDKSGLPSDRFSAERTGGSVSTLTIQRTQQEDSAVYLCASTVSIFLNEQFFGPGTRLTVL.